This T cell receptor (beta chain) was recorded in a study of Ad26.COV2.S vaccination and SARS-CoV-2 variants (dated by TCRdb to the early 2020s). With regard to the full study: Vaccine-arm donors came from COV1001, a multicentre, randomized, double-blind, placebo-controlled phase I-IIa trial of Ad26.COV2.S in healthy adults. Ad26.COV2.S was administered intramuscularly at a dose of 5x10^10 or 1x10^11 viral particles, either as one shot or as two shots given 56 days apart. Sequencing of the TCRbeta repertoire served to evaluate the specificity and breadth of SARS-CoV-2-reactive T cell receptors following Ad26.COV2.S vaccination. A total of some 30 samples were included in the TCR-sequenced set, comprising roughly 19 Ad26.COV2.S vaccine recipients, 5 placebo recipients and 8 SARS-CoV-2 convalescent individuals. Trial participants were randomized into five groups of five, in which low-dose or high-dose Ad26.COV2.S was given once or twice, or placebo was given on both occasions. Blinding of investigators to trial group allocation was maintained during experiments and outcome assessment. The paper as a whole reports these results and caveats: The study was not powered to compare responses between vaccine doses or regimens. Spike-specific TCR breadth was higher in Ad26.COV2.S recipients than in placebo recipients (P = 0.0014). After vaccination, substantial breadth of spike-specific CD8+ and CD4+ T cell responses was reported. Vaccine and placebo recipients had similar non-spike TCR breadth, a finding consistent with the vaccine containing only spike. According to the authors, total T cell responses may have been underestimated by the TCR breadth and depth analyses.

Remarks on this clone: Its specific antigen is unknown. Nothing much larger sits one base from this clone, and base qualities are not available.

The immunoSEQ Assay was the method used to sequence TCRbeta CDR3 regions. After extraction, genomic DNA underwent amplification by bias-controlled multiplex PCR, followed by high-throughput sequencing. Per the original workflow: Collapsing and filtering of sequences were performed to quantify the absolute abundance of each unique TCRbeta CDR3 region. Usable DNA was measured by amplifying reference genes present in all nucleated cells, and TCRbeta template counts were normalized to that usable DNA to estimate T cell fraction. Repertoire TCRs were annotated as SARS-CoV-2-specific by exact matching of V gene, CDR3 amino acid sequence and J gene to a known reactive TCR set. MIRA supplied the reference SARS-CoV-2 TCR set, which was filtered for enrichment in COVID-19-positive ImmuneCODE repertoires so that public or cross-reactive TCRs were removed. Using the MIRA antigens, annotated TCRs were further analysed by specific ORF or by position within an ORF. Breadth was defined as the number of annotated unique rearrangements divided by the total number of unique productive rearrangements, and depth was defined as the summed frequency of the annotated unique rearrangements. Two-sided Wilcoxon rank-sum tests were applied when comparing TCR breadth between groups. In its TCRdb copy, this immuneACCESS table keeps in-frame sequences only and misses some clones. Where compared with another copy, unresolved V genes explain less than half of these, and the others have no known cause. Clone size and the V and J calls come from that table; the DNA yielded D and trimming. Counted in this sample were some 340,000 clones; around 83% of them appeared once. The biggest ten clones account for 1.5% to 2.5% of the sample.

Trimming accounts for 5 bases at V and 2 bases at J, while the number of junction bases matched to no gene is 5. Based on the germline V gene, the CDR1 and CDR2 sequences are KGHSH and LQKENI. Reading from cysteine to phenylalanine, the CDR3 counts 14 amino acids. Of all the DNA, just the CDR3 is kept, 42 bases in frame from base 1. Per the publication, the treatment or condition label means: approximately 18 received Ad26.COV2.S at low or high dose, single or two shots; about 5 received placebo; per-sample allocation not given. Repertoires of vaccine and placebo recipients were sequenced from samples taken on day 63 after the first injection. Between 29 July and 7 August 2020, Cohort 1b enrolled around 24 adults aged 18-55 years at one site in Boston, USA. Ad26.COV2.S consisted of a replication-incompetent adenovirus type 26 vector by which a prefusion-stabilized SARS-CoV-2 spike protein from the original Wuhan strain was expressed.

The TCR comes from a person aged 18-60 years who received the Ad26.COV2.S COVID-19 vaccine or a placebo. The sequences come from peripheral blood, collected in a trial of Ad26.COV2.S vaccine versus placebo. The V and J segments used are TRBV18 and TRBJ1-2, and 7 bases in between align with TRBD1. The encoded CDR3 is CASSSDRENYGYTF. The DNA reads as follows: TGTGCCAGCTCAAGTGACAGGGAAAACTATGGCTACACCTTC.